The rows below give T cell receptor beta chains drawn from one sample of a study of blood T cell repertoires in COVID-19. Data came from immunoSEQ multiplex PCR; TCRdb stores just in-frame clones and leaves some out. The sample contains under 250,000 clones, about 78% of which appear only once. Input material: peripheral blood. All receptors derive from a woman aged 65 to 85 with acute or convalescent COVID-19. The CDR3 runs from the conserved cysteine through the conserved F or W. D genes are given only for firm matches. Some rows have no size entry. The others give once, few or many, or a class for an expanded clone.

J gene: TRBJ1-2; clone size: .; V gene: TRBV15; D gene: TRBD1; CDR3 DNA: TGTGCCACCAGCAGAGGCCGGGACAGGGACTACTATGGCTACACCTTC; CDR3 protein: CATSRGRDRDYYGYTF
J gene: TRBJ1-1; clone size: .; V gene: TRBV18; D gene: .; CDR3 DNA: TGTGCCAGCTCACTTTCCCGGGACACTGAAGCTTTCTTT; CDR3 protein: CASSLSRDTEAFF
J gene: TRBJ2-7; clone size: .; V gene: TRBV2; D gene: TRBD2; CDR3 DNA: TGTGCCAGCAACCCGGGGGGGGTCGGCGAGCAGTACTTC; CDR3 protein: CASNPGGVGEQYF
J gene: TRBJ1-1; clone size: .; V gene: TRBV10-3; D gene: .; CDR3 DNA: TGTGCCATCGAGGGAGGAATGAACACTGAAGCTTTCTTT; CDR3 protein: CAIEGGMNTEAFF
J gene: TRBJ1-6; clone size: .; V gene: TRBV27; D gene: TRBD1; CDR3 DNA: TGTGCCAGCAGTTCTGCCGGGACAGGCTCACCCCTCCACTTT; CDR3 protein: CASSSAGTGSPLHF
J gene: TRBJ1-6; clone size: .; V gene: TRBV19; D gene: .; CDR3 DNA: TGTGCCGCTACTTCCTATAATTCACCCCTCCACTTT; CDR3 protein: CAATSYNSPLHF
J gene: TRBJ2-3; clone size: once; V gene: TRBV6-2/TRBV6-3; D gene: .; CDR3 DNA: TGTGCCAGCAGTACCTCTCGGGGCGGGGGCGCCGCATATACGCAGTATTTT; CDR3 protein: CASSTSRGGGAAYTQYF
J gene: TRBJ2-7; clone size: .; V gene: TRBV6-1; D gene: .; CDR3 DNA: TGTGCCAGCAGTGAAGGGGGCAGGGTGGAGTACTTC; CDR3 protein: CASSEGGRVEYF
J gene: TRBJ1-2; clone size: .; V gene: TRBV24-1; D gene: .; CDR3 DNA: TGTGCCACCAGTTGGGGGGATGGCTACACCTTC; CDR3 protein: CATSWGDGYTF
J gene: TRBJ1-2; clone size: .; V gene: TRBV2; D gene: .; CDR3 DNA: TGTGCCAGCAGAATTGAGGGCGGCTATGGCTACACCTTC; CDR3 protein: CASRIEGGYGYTF
J gene: TRBJ2-2; clone size: few; V gene: TRBV5-1; D gene: .; CDR3 DNA: TGCGCCAGCAGCTCGGACTACACCGGGGAGCTGTTTTTT; CDR3 protein: CASSSDYTGELFF
J gene: TRBJ2-3; clone size: .; V gene: TRBV9; D gene: .; CDR3 DNA: TGTGCCAGCAGCGTAGGGCAGACACCAGATACGCAGTATTTT; CDR3 protein: CASSVGQTPDTQYF
J gene: TRBJ2-1; clone size: once; V gene: TRBV7-7; D gene: .; CDR3 DNA: TGTGCCAGCAGCCCCAATGCGGGGGCAAATGAGCAGTTCTTC; CDR3 protein: CASSPNAGANEQFF
J gene: TRBJ2-7; clone size: .; V gene: TRBV5-1; D gene: .; CDR3 DNA: TGCGCCAGCAGCCCAATCTCCGGGACTTCTAACAACTACGAGCAGTACTTC; CDR3 protein: CASSPISGTSNNYEQYF
J gene: TRBJ2-1; clone size: .; V gene: TRBV18; D gene: TRBD2; CDR3 DNA: TGTGCCAGCTCACCACGGCAGCGGGGGGTTTACAATGAGCAGTTCTTC; CDR3 protein: CASSPRQRGVYNEQFF
J gene: TRBJ2-1; clone size: .; V gene: TRBV5-4; D gene: TRBD2; CDR3 DNA: TGTGCCAGCAGCTTGGATCTAGCGGGGGTAAATGAGCAGTTCTTC; CDR3 protein: CASSLDLAGVNEQFF
J gene: TRBJ2-5; clone size: few; V gene: TRBV29-1; D gene: TRBD1; CDR3 DNA: TGCAGCGTCAACAGGGGGATTGGAGAGACCCAGTACTTC; CDR3 protein: CSVNRGIGETQYF
J gene: TRBJ2-2; clone size: .; V gene: TRBV7-2; D gene: .; CDR3 DNA: TGTGCCAGCAGCACACTAGTCGGGGAGCTGTTTTTT; CDR3 protein: CASSTLVGELFF
J gene: TRBJ1-2; clone size: few; V gene: TRBV12-3/TRBV12-4; D gene: .; CDR3 DNA: TGTGCCAGCAGTTTCACAGGTGGAGGCTACACCTTC; CDR3 protein: CASSFTGGGYTF
J gene: TRBJ2-7; clone size: .; V gene: TRBV5-6; D gene: TRBD2; CDR3 DNA: TGTGCCAGCAGCGATACCCTCGAAAGGCGGGGGGGCCGCGAGCAGTACTTC; CDR3 protein: CASSDTLERRGGREQYF
J gene: TRBJ2-5; clone size: .; V gene: TRBV7-2; D gene: TRBD2; CDR3 DNA: TGTGCCAGCAGCTCCCTAGCGGGGGGGCCGGAGACCCAGTACTTC; CDR3 protein: CASSSLAGGPETQYF
J gene: TRBJ2-5; clone size: few; V gene: TRBV21-1; D gene: .; CDR3 DNA: TGTGCCAGCAGCAAAGGAGGGGTCGATCGAGCGGGGGGCCAAGAGACCCAGTACTTC; CDR3 protein: CASSKGGVDRAGGQETQYF